In its sample, the clone carrying this T cell receptor (beta chain) was seen a few times. The source of the sample is a study of T cell responses to AZD1222 COVID-19 vaccine. The CDR3 has 11 amino acids. Germline CDR1 is DFQATT and CDR2 is SNEGSKA (reference sequence). The germline V and J ends were trimmed by 6 bases and 4 bases, with 8 bases remaining between them. TCRdb's table, derived via immunoSEQ multiplex PCR, lists solely in-frame clones and lacks some. Of some 140,000 clones listed, around 92% are singletons. Sequencing was performed on peripheral blood, taken on day 0 of AZD1222 vaccination. The chain has TRBV20-1 and TRBJ2-3; tentative D call: TRBD2 (5 bases). The sequence was collected from an adult in good health. The CDR3 here is CSAPLADTQYF. The DNA for the CDR3 is TGCAGTGCCCCACTAGCAGATACGCAGTATTTT.